This T cell receptor (beta chain) was identified in a study of T cell clonotyping in hematopoietic cell transplantation. Study conclusions and caveats: After transplant, recipient diversity fell while pathologically expanded clonotypes grew through day 180.

Data came from immunoSEQ multiplex PCR; TCRdb stores just in-frame clones and leaves some out. The sample records about 4,800 clones, about 20% being singletons. Samples: about 28 days before transplant, then days 30, 100 and 180 after. This clone came up a few times. Its antigen is still unknown. The CDR3 consists of 16 residues. Germline CDR1 SGHNT, CDR2 YENEEA. V trimming: 4 bases; J trimming: 7 bases; junction bases outside the gene matches: 8. The sequencing here drew on PBMCs, taken 180 days after allogeneic stem cell transplant. This receptor was identified in a male patient aged 18 to 35 who had an allogeneic stem cell transplant, so the T cells may come from the graft donor. Some clones in this sample may be carry-over from other donors' samples. The V call is TRBV11-3, the J call TRBJ2-1; TRBD1 matches at 12 bases. This CDR3 is CASSSRRDRGQNEQFF. The CDR3 DNA is TGTGCCAGCAGCTCCCGGCGGGACAGGGGGCAGAATGAGCAGTTCTTC. Variable domain in full (rest from reference TRBV11-3 and TRBJ2-1): EAGVVQSPRYKIIEKKQPVAFWCNPISGHNTLYWYLQNLGQGPELLIRYENEEAVDDSQLPKDRFSAERLKGVDSTLKIQPAELGDSAVYLCASSSRRDRGQNEQFFGPGTRLTVL.